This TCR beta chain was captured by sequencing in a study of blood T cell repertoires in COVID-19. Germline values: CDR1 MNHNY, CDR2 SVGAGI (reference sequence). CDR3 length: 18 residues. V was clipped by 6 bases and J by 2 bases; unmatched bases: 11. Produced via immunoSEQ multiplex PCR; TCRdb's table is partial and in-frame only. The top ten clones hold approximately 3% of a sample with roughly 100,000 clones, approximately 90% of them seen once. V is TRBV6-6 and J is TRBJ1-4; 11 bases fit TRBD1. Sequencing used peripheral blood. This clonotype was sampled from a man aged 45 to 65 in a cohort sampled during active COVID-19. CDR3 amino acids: CASSRRTGGGITNEKLFF. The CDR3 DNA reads TGTGCCAGCAGCCGACGGACAGGGGGCGGGATCACTAATGAAAAACTGTTTTTT.